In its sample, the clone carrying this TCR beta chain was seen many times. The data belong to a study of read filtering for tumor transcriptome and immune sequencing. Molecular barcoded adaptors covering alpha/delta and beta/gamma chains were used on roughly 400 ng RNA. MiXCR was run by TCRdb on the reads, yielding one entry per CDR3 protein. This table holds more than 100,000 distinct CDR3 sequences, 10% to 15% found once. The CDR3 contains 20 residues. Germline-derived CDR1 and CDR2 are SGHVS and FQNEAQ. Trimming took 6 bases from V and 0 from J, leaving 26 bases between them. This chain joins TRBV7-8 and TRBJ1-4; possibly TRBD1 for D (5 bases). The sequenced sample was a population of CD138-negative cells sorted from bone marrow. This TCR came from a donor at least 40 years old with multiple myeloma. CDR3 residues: CASSATRRGAPRSTNEKLFF. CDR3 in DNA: TGTGCCAGCAGTGCCACTCGTAGGGGAGCCCCCAGGTCAACTAATGAAAAACTGTTTTTT.